This TCR beta chain was profiled in a study of blood T cells in healthy people across ages. The study's findings and limits: Long-lived donors exceeded aged donors in naive CD4+ cells and diversity. Estimates based on one million T cells were treated as lower bounds.

As to this clonotype: Its matching antigen is unknown.

Using a J-beta primer mix together with a sample-barcoded 5' primer, a second PCR was run for 7 to 11 cycles. A single record per CDR3 protein comes from TCRdb applying MiXCR to the 5' RACE reads. This repertoire shows over 1,200,000 distinct CDR3 sequences, around 59% found once; its top ten account for more than 6%. CDR3 length: 15 residues. Germline values: CDR1 SGHDN, CDR2 FVKESK. Unmatched junction bases numbered 9, after V lost 4 bases and J lost 6 bases. The donors, aged roughly 6 to 100, were healthy Caucasians from Russia. Drawn from each donor were roughly 10 milliliters of peripheral blood.

The receptor was isolated from a man between 18 and 35 years old in good health. The specimen sequenced was blood. V gene TRBV14 combines with J gene TRBJ2-3; TRBD2 matches 8 bases. The CDR3 region is CASSPRGTRWDTQYF. CDR3 nucleotide sequence: TGTGCCAGCAGCCCGAGGGGGACTAGGTGGGATACGCAGTATTTT. Supplemented by reference TRBV14 and TRBJ2-3, the full variable domain reads EAGVTQFPSHSVIEKGQTVTLRCDPISGHDNLYWYRRVMGKEIKFLLHFVKESKQDESGMPNNRFLAERTGGTYSTLKVQPAELEDSGVYFCASSPRGTRWDTQYFGPGTRLTVL.